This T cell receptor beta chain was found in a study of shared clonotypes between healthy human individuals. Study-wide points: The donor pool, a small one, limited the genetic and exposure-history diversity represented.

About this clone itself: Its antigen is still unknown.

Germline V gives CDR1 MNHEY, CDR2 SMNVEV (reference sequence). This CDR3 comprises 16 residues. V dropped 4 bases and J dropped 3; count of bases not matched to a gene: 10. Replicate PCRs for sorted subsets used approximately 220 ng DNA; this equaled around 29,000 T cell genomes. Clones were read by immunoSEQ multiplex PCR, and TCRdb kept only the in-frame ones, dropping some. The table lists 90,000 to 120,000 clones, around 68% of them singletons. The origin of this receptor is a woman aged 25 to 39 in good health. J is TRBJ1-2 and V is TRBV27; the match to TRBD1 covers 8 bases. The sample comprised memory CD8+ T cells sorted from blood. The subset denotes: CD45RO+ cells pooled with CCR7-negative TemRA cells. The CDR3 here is CASSSADRGLHYGYTF. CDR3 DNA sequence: TGTGCCAGCAGTTCCGCCGACAGGGGCCTCCACTATGGCTACACCTTC.